The 10 T cell receptor beta chains given below trace back to one sample, sequenced in a study of blood T cells in healthy people across ages. It was with a sample-barcoded 5' primer and a J-beta primer mix that a second PCR of about 6 to 12 cycles was run. TCRdb ran MiXCR on the 5' RACE reads and lists one entry per CDR3 protein. The data hold approximately 1,000,000 distinct CDR3 sequences, with 40% to 45% observed a single time. Sequenced: blood. The origin of the receptors is a woman in her sixties in good health.

This clonotype was recorded a few times. V is TRBV30 and J is TRBJ1-2, with TRBD1 matching over 8 bases. The V and J ends lost 2 bases and 5 bases, in that order; junction bases with no gene match: 10. The CDR3 has 15 residues. Germline CDR1 and CDR2: GTSNPN and SVGIG (reference sequence). This CDR3 is CAWSKAGGAGYGYTF. CDR3 coding DNA: TGTGCCTGGAGTAAAGCAGGGGGCGCTGGGTATGGCTACACCTTC.

In this sample, this clonotype turned up a few times. This chain uses TRBV14 with TRBJ2-5, with D maybe TRBD2 (6 bases). The CDR3 contains 15 residues. With 4 bases removed from V and 2 bases from J, the gap between germline ends came to 14 bases. In germline, CDR1 is SGHDN, CDR2 FVKESK. CDR3 region: CASSLPGEAQETQYF. CDR3 DNA sequence: TGTGCCAGCAGCCTCCCGGGAGAGGCTCAAGAGACCCAGTACTTC.

The gene calls are TRBV12-5 and TRBJ1-2, with 7 bases fitting TRBD1. The CDR3 is 13 amino acids. Germline V CDR1 and CDR2: LGHNT, FRNRAP. The V gene end was trimmed by 7 bases and the J gene end by 4 bases; junction bases not matched to a gene: 6. The CDR3 DNA follows: TGTGCTAGTGCTAGGACAGGCTCCTATGGCTACACCTTC. Translation gives CASARTGSYGYTF.

V usage is TRBV3-1 and J usage is TRBJ2-1; no definite D call. The germline CDR1 and CDR2 sequences are LGHDT and YNNKEL (reference sequence). The CDR3 contains 13 residues. Trimming shortened V by 3 bases and J by 10 bases, and 13 bases separated the two germline ends. DNA for the CDR3: TGTGCCAGCAGCCAGACCGCTGTGATGGAGCAGTTCTTC. This sequence encodes CASSQTAVMEQFF.

This clonotype was seen many times. This rearrangement joins TRBV15 to TRBJ2-3; no firm D call. The CDR3 is 12 residues long. From germline, CDR1 is LNHNV and CDR2 YYDKDF (reference sequence). V lost 5 bases and J lost 6, with 9 bases in between. The CDR3 DNA is TGTGCCACCAGCCCCCTCGGGGATACGCAGTATTTT. Protein product: CATSPLGDTQYF.

This clonotype was observed many times. The chain couples TRBV7-2 to TRBJ2-7; maybe TRBD2 (5 bases). V shed 0 bases and J shed 6 bases, with 12 bases lying between them. Germline values: CDR1 SGHTA, CDR2 FQGNSA. This CDR3 region has 14 residues. CDR3 amino acids: CASSLALASSEQYF. CDR3 sequence (DNA): TGTGCCAGCAGCTTAGCCCTAGCCTCTTCCGAGCAGTACTTC.

In its sample, this clonotype was seen many times. The chain recombines TRBV10-1 with TRBJ2-7; D is tentatively TRBD1 or TRBD2 (5 bases each). This CDR3 region has 11 residues. Deletions cut 7 bases from V and 11 bases from J, with 15 bases between. The germline gives CDR1 WNHNN, CDR2 SYGVQD (reference sequence). The CDR3 protein is CASTRGGREYF. The CDR3 DNA follows: TGCGCCAGCACCCGAGGAGGCAGGGAGTACTTC.

This chain links TRBV7-2 with TRBJ2-7; no clear D. The CDR3 covers 15 residues. Germline CDR1 SGHTA, CDR2 FQGNSA. V shed 5 bases and J shed 7 bases, with 21 bases lying between them. CDR3 bases: TGTGCCAGCAGCCCTAATCACTACGGTAGGAATGAGCAGTACTTC. The encoded protein is CASSPNHYGRNEQYF. Full variable domain (remainder filled in from reference TRBV7-2 and TRBJ2-7): GAGVSQSPSNKVTEKGKDVELRCDPISGHTALYWYRQSLGQGLEFLIYFQGNSAPDKSGLPSDRFSAERTGGSVSTLTIQRTQQEDSAVYLCASSPNHYGRNEQYFGPGTRLTVT.

The chain joins TRBV3-1 to TRBJ1-4; the D gene is possibly TRBD1 (6 bases). Germline V CDR1 and CDR2: LGHDT, YNNKEL (reference sequence). The V and J ends lost 1 base and 4 bases respectively, with 10 bases between them. The CDR3 runs 15 residues. The DNA for the CDR3 is TGTGCCAGCAGCCAAGGGCAGGGGAGTAATGAAAAACTGTTTTTT. This codes for CASSQGQGSNEKLFF. The variable domain in full, completed from reference TRBV3-1 and TRBJ1-4, reads DTAVSQTPKYLVTQMGNDKSIKCEQNLGHDTMYWYKQDSKKFLKIMFSYNNKELIINETVPNRFSPKSPDKAHLNLHINSLELGDSAVYFCASSQGQGSNEKLFFGSGTQLSVL.

The table lists this clonotype with a count of one. The V and J genes are TRBV18 and TRBJ2-3, with D tentatively TRBD1 (6 bases). Trimming removed 3 bases at V and 6 bases at J, with 16 bases between. CDR1 and CDR2 (germline): KGHSH, LQKENI. This CDR3 is built from 15 residues. The CDR3 DNA sequence: TGTGCCAGCTCACCTATGGACAGACCACAGGATACGCAGTATTTT. Translation: CASSPMDRPQDTQYF.